The rows below give T cell receptor beta chains drawn from one sample of a study of shared clonotypes between healthy human individuals. Repertoires were generated with immunoSEQ multiplex PCR, while TCRdb's copy carries only in-frame clones and drops some. The table shows about 1.5 million clones, with nearly 99% occurring only once. Sample: naive CD4+ T cells sorted from blood. The receptors shown here come from a man in his thirties or forties in good health. The CDR3 runs from the conserved cysteine through the conserved F or W. A D gene is named only where the DNA matches it firmly. The size entry is marked missing in some rows and otherwise reads once, few, many or a size class.

J: TRBJ2-4
D: NA
V: TRBV20-1
size: NA
DNA: TGCAGTGCTAAGACCCTTATTCAGTACTTC
CDR3: CSAKTLIQYF

J: TRBJ2-5
D: TRBD2
V: TRBV27
size: NA
DNA: TGTGCCAGCAGTCCCTCTCCGCGGGGAGGGCCTTCGGAGACCCAGTACTTC
CDR3: CASSPSPRGGPSETQYF

J: TRBJ2-1
D: TRBD2
V: TRBV18
size: NA
DNA: TGTGCCAGCTCACCACGTGCACTAGCGGACAATGAGCAGTTCTTC
CDR3: CASSPRALADNEQFF

J: TRBJ2-3
D: NA
V: TRBV6-5
size: NA
DNA: TGTGCCAGCAGTTACTCGGGCAGCACAGATACGCAGTATTTT
CDR3: CASSYSGSTDTQYF

J: TRBJ1-1
D: TRBD1
V: TRBV18
size: NA
DNA: TGTGCCAGCTCAAGAGGACAGGTGAACACTGAAGCTTTCTTT
CDR3: CASSRGQVNTEAFF

J: TRBJ2-1
D: NA
V: TRBV29-1
size: once
DNA: TGCAGCGTCGGGACGGATTCCTACAATGAGCAGTTCTTC
CDR3: CSVGTDSYNEQFF

J: TRBJ2-7
D: NA
V: TRBV19
size: NA
DNA: TGTGCCAGTAGTAAGGTAGGAGCATCCTACGAGCAGTACTTC
CDR3: CASSKVGASYEQYF

J: TRBJ2-2
D: NA
V: TRBV19
size: NA
DNA: TGTGCCAGTAGTCTTTATGAACAAAGGGAGCTGTTTTTT
CDR3: CASSLYEQRELFF

J: TRBJ2-2
D: TRBD1
V: TRBV6-1
size: NA
DNA: TGTGCCAGCAGTGAAGTACAGGGGAGCACCGGGGAGCTGTTTTTT
CDR3: CASSEVQGSTGELFF

J: TRBJ1-4
D: NA
V: TRBV30
size: NA
DNA: TGTGCCTGGAGTGGGGGGTTTGACGAAAAACTGTTTTTT
CDR3: CAWSGGFDEKLFF

J: TRBJ2-7
D: TRBD2
V: TRBV7-8
size: NA
DNA: TGTGCCAGCAGCTTAGCGCGGAGGACTAGCGGCTACGAGCAGTACTTC
CDR3: CASSLARRTSGYEQYF

J: TRBJ2-7
D: NA
V: TRBV7-9
size: NA
DNA: TGTGCCAGCAGCTTAGACTCCGCGCCCACATTCGGGCAGTACTTC
CDR3: CASSLDSAPTFGQYF

J: TRBJ1-3
D: NA
V: TRBV14
size: NA
DNA: TGTGCCAGCAGCCAAGATCTGGCAGGAACTGGAAACACCATATATTTT
CDR3: CASSQDLAGTGNTIYF

J: TRBJ2-7
D: NA
V: TRBV5-6
size: NA
DNA: TGTGCCAGCAGCGTATCATTAGCGTCTCAACAGTACTTC
CDR3: CASSVSLASQQYF

J: TRBJ2-7
D: NA
V: TRBV28
size: NA
DNA: TGTGCCAGCAGTTTGTCTAGCGTAAACTACGAGCAGTACTTC
CDR3: CASSLSSVNYEQYF

J: TRBJ1-5
D: NA
V: TRBV6-1
size: once
DNA: TGTGCCAGCAGTGAAGGGGACGGCTATCATCAGCCCCAGCATTTT
CDR3: CASSEGDGYHQPQHF

J: TRBJ2-2
D: TRBD1
V: TRBV19
size: NA
DNA: TGTGCCAGTAAAGTGGTTGGGACAGGGGGCACCGGGGAGCTGTTTTTT
CDR3: CASKVVGTGGTGELFF

J: TRBJ2-7
D: NA
V: TRBV21-1
size: NA
DNA: TGTGCCAGCAGCAAATCGACAAGGCTAGTGGTCTCCGAGCAGTACTTC
CDR3: CASSKSTRLVVSEQYF

J: TRBJ1-4
D: NA
V: TRBV18
size: NA
DNA: TGTGCCAGCTCACCGGATACAACTAATGAAAAACTGTTTTTT
CDR3: CASSPDTTNEKLFF

J: TRBJ1-2
D: NA
V: TRBV4-1
size: NA
DNA: TGCGCCAGCAGCCAGGTGGGCCCCATCCTCTCAGGGAGGGATGGCTACACCTTC
CDR3: CASSQVGPILSGRDGYTF

J: TRBJ2-1
D: NA
V: TRBV15
size: NA
DNA: TGTGCCACCAGCAGAGGATCCGGAGAGCAGTTCTTC
CDR3: CATSRGSGEQFF

J: TRBJ1-5
D: NA
V: TRBV7-9
size: NA
DNA: TGTGCCAGCGGGGGGCGCAATCAGCCCCAGCATTTT
CDR3: CASGGRNQPQHF

J: TRBJ2-3
D: TRBD2
V: TRBV18
size: NA
DNA: TGTGCCAGCTCACCGTCCGGGGTAGCGGGAGCCACAGATACGCAGTATTTT
CDR3: CASSPSGVAGATDTQYF

J: TRBJ2-3
D: NA
V: TRBV6-1
size: NA
DNA: TGTGCCAGCAGTGAATCCAGGGAGGAAGATACGCAGTATTTT
CDR3: CASSESREEDTQYF

J: TRBJ2-3
D: TRBD2
V: TRBV5-1
size: NA
DNA: TGCGCCAGCAGCGCTGGACTAGCGGGAGTAATTTTTCGCGCAGATACGCAGTATTTT
CDR3: CASSAGLAGVIFRADTQYF

J: TRBJ2-7
D: TRBD1
V: TRBV18
size: NA
DNA: TGTGCCAGCTCACCCAGGACAGGGATCTACGAGCAGTACTTC
CDR3: CASSPRTGIYEQYF

J: TRBJ2-7
D: TRBD2
V: TRBV5-1
size: NA
DNA: TGCGCCAGCACTCTGATCCCGGGAGGCCCACCGAACTCTGAAGGAGAGCAGTACTTC
CDR3: CASTLIPGGPPNSEGEQYF

J: TRBJ2-1
D: TRBD1
V: TRBV9
size: once
DNA: TGTGCCAGCAGCGTAGCGGGACAGGGGACCTTTAATGAGCAGTTCTTC
CDR3: CASSVAGQGTFNEQFF

J: TRBJ2-7
D: NA
V: TRBV2
size: NA
DNA: TGTGCCAGCAGTGATTCGGGCGGTGCCTACGAGCAGTACTTC
CDR3: CASSDSGGAYEQYF

J: TRBJ2-1
D: NA
V: TRBV7-2
size: NA
DNA: TGTGCCAGCAGCCTCATGGTAGGGGGGGGCAACAATGAGCAGTTCTTC
CDR3: CASSLMVGGGNNEQFF

J: TRBJ2-1
D: TRBD2
V: TRBV5-1
size: NA
DNA: TGCGCCAGCAGCCCGGGACTAGGGTCGATCAATGAGCAGTTCTTC
CDR3: CASSPGLGSINEQFF

J: TRBJ1-1
D: TRBD1
V: TRBV11-3
size: NA
DNA: TGTGCCAGCAGCACAGGGGAGAACACTGAAGCTTTCTTT
CDR3: CASSTGENTEAFF

J: TRBJ2-2
D: NA
V: TRBV5-4
size: NA
DNA: TGTGCCAGCAGCTTGGCCCTAGCGAGCACCGGGGAGCTGTTTTTT
CDR3: CASSLALASTGELFF

J: TRBJ2-1
D: TRBD2
V: TRBV2
size: NA
DNA: TGTGCCAGCGACAATAGCGGGAGAGATTACAGCAATGAGCAGTTCTTC
CDR3: CASDNSGRDYSNEQFF

J: TRBJ2-1
D: NA
V: TRBV6-5
size: NA
DNA: TGTGCCAGCAGGGACGCCCGACGATACAATGAGCAGTTCTTC
CDR3: CASRDARRYNEQFF

J: TRBJ2-3
D: TRBD2
V: TRBV27
size: NA
DNA: TGTGCCAGCAGTCTTAGAAAGACTAGCGGGTGGACAGATACGCAGTATTTT
CDR3: CASSLRKTSGWTDTQYF

J: TRBJ2-7
D: TRBD2
V: TRBV6-5
size: NA
DNA: TGTGCCAGCAGAACTAGCGGGGGACTTTACGAGCAGTACTTC
CDR3: CASRTSGGLYEQYF

J: TRBJ2-1
D: TRBD2
V: TRBV2
size: NA
DNA: TGTGCCAGCAGTGTGTACAGGACTAGCGGGAGGGGTGAGCAGTTCTTC
CDR3: CASSVYRTSGRGEQFF

J: TRBJ2-7
D: NA
V: TRBV5-4
size: NA
DNA: TGTGCCAGCAGCTTGGGGGAGTCCTACGAGCAGTACTTC
CDR3: CASSLGESYEQYF

J: TRBJ2-1
D: TRBD1
V: TRBV7-9
size: NA
DNA: TGTGCCAGCAGCTTAGTACCGACAGGGAAAGACAATGAGCAGTTCTTC
CDR3: CASSLVPTGKDNEQFF

J: TRBJ2-1
D: NA
V: TRBV7-2
size: NA
DNA: TGTGCCAGCAGCCCCATTGTGCGACCTGAGCAGTTCTTC
CDR3: CASSPIVRPEQFF

J: TRBJ2-7
D: TRBD1
V: TRBV6-5
size: NA
DNA: TGTGCCAGCAGTTATACAGGGGACTACGAGCAGTACTTC
CDR3: CASSYTGDYEQYF

J: TRBJ2-2
D: TRBD1
V: TRBV5-4
size: NA
DNA: TGTGCCAGCAGCCACGGAAACAGGGGACCGAAGACCGGGGAGCTGTTTTTT
CDR3: CASSHGNRGPKTGELFF

J: TRBJ2-1
D: TRBD2
V: TRBV9
size: NA
DNA: TGTGCCAGCAGCGTAGGAGGACTAGCGGCCTACAATGAGCAGTTCTTC
CDR3: CASSVGGLAAYNEQFF

J: TRBJ1-1
D: NA
V: TRBV5-1
size: NA
DNA: TGCGCCAGCAGCACCCTAGGGAGGATGAACACTGAAGCTTTCTTT
CDR3: CASSTLGRMNTEAFF

J: TRBJ2-1
D: NA
V: TRBV7-8
size: NA
DNA: TGTGCCAGCAGCTCCACCAGGGTTTTTAGGTATGAGCAGTTCTTC
CDR3: CASSSTRVFRYEQFF

J: TRBJ2-2
D: NA
V: TRBV19
size: NA
DNA: TGTGCCAGTATGCTAGTTCAGTCAACCGGGGAGCTGTTTTTT
CDR3: CASMLVQSTGELFF

J: TRBJ2-7
D: NA
V: TRBV6-1
size: NA
DNA: TGTGCCAGCACGATACAGCGGAGCTCCTACGAGCAGTACTTC
CDR3: CASTIQRSSYEQYF

J: TRBJ1-4
D: NA
V: TRBV28
size: NA
DNA: TGTGCCAGCGACGGCCGTGCAACTAATGAAAAACTGTTTTTT
CDR3: CASDGRATNEKLFF

J: TRBJ2-2
D: TRBD1
V: TRBV5-1
size: NA
DNA: TGCGCCAGCAGCTTGGGGGACAGGGGGCTCACCGGGGAGCTGTTTTTT
CDR3: CASSLGDRGLTGELFF

J: TRBJ2-3
D: TRBD1
V: TRBV18
size: NA
DNA: TGTGCCAGCTCACACAGGACAGGGAGCACAGATACGCAGTATTTT
CDR3: CASSHRTGSTDTQYF

J: TRBJ2-5
D: NA
V: TRBV7-9
size: once
DNA: TGTGCCAGCAGCTTCCCCCAGGGGTCACAAGAGACCCAGTACTTC
CDR3: CASSFPQGSQETQYF

J: TRBJ2-7
D: NA
V: TRBV11-2
size: NA
DNA: TGTGCCAGCAGCTTAGATGGAACCACAGGGAACGAGCAGTACTTC
CDR3: CASSLDGTTGNEQYF

J: TRBJ1-1
D: NA
V: TRBV11-2
size: NA
DNA: TGTGCCAGCAGCCCGGGGGTCGGAGCTTTCTTT
CDR3: CASSPGVGAFF